Listed below are T cell receptor beta chains from one sample, sequenced in a study of a mutant IDH1 vaccine in newly diagnosed glioma. Method: immunoSEQ multiplex PCR; TCRdb's copy keeps in-frame clones and lacks some. The sample yields about 68,000 clones, 79% seen once. Specimen: PBMCs, collected from a glioma patient treated with radiotherapy, temozolomide or both. The receptors shown here come from a man aged 45-65 years with glioma. The CDR3 runs from the conserved cysteine through the conserved F or W. A D gene is named only where the DNA matches it firmly. Where a row states a size, it is once, few, many or the class of an expanded clone; other rows omit it.

CDR3aa,CDR3nt,v_gene,abundance,d_gene,j_gene
CASSYQTGVTDTQYF,TGTGCCAGCAGCTACCAGACAGGGGTCACAGATACGCAGTATTTT,TRBV7-2,NA,TRBD1,TRBJ2-3
CSVEGGDYNEQFF,TGCAGCGTTGAGGGGGGGGATTACAATGAGCAGTTCTTC,TRBV29-1,NA,TRBD2,TRBJ2-1
CASSYSQGLDEQYF,TGTGCCAGCAGTTACTCTCAGGGGTTGGACGAGCAGTACTTC,TRBV6-5,few,NA,TRBJ2-7
CASLALTSYNEQFF,TGTGCCAGTCTAGCCCTTACCTCCTACAATGAGCAGTTCTTC,TRBV2,NA,NA,TRBJ2-1
CATSRDRNYGYTF,TGTGCCACCAGCAGAGACAGAAACTATGGCTACACCTTC,TRBV15,NA,NA,TRBJ1-2
CASPRDRGQNTEAFF,TGTGCCAGCCCCCGGGACAGGGGGCAGAACACTGAAGCTTTCTTT,TRBV6-4,NA,TRBD1,TRBJ1-1
CASSFKGGGSPLHF,TGTGCCAGCAGCTTTAAGGGTGGCGGTTCACCCCTCCACTTT,TRBV11-2,few,NA,TRBJ1-6
CASRDSGVEQYF,TGTGCCAGCAGGGACAGCGGTGTTGAGCAGTACTTC,TRBV7-2,NA,NA,TRBJ2-7
CASRGPNTEAFF,TGTGCCAGTAGGGGCCCGAACACTGAAGCTTTCTTT,TRBV5-4,NA,NA,TRBJ1-1
CASSPLTKARGGELFF,TGTGCCAGCTCACCCTTGACTAAAGCTCGAGGCGGGGAGCTGTTTTTT,TRBV18,few,NA,TRBJ2-2
CASSSLNEQYF,TGTGCCAGCAGTTCCCTAAACGAGCAGTACTTC,TRBV6-5,NA,NA,TRBJ2-7
CASSNPDRAYEQYF,TGTGCCAGCAGCAATCCCGACAGGGCTTACGAGCAGTACTTC,TRBV7-9,NA,TRBD1,TRBJ2-7
CASSIVGQYQETQYF,TGTGCCAGTAGTATAGTGGGGCAGTATCAAGAGACCCAGTACTTC,TRBV19,NA,NA,TRBJ2-5
CASSPDRVGYGYTF,TGCGCCAGCAGCCCGGACAGGGTCGGCTATGGCTACACCTTC,TRBV5-1,NA,TRBD1,TRBJ1-2
CASSLSEGANGNTIYF,TGTGCCAGCAGTTTAAGTGAGGGGGCGAATGGAAACACCATATATTTT,TRBV27,NA,TRBD1,TRBJ1-3
CASSPQGAFSVANEKLFF,TGTGCCAGCAGCCCACAGGGGGCGTTTTCTGTGGCTAATGAAAAACTGTTTTTT,TRBV7-9,NA,TRBD1,TRBJ1-4
CASSLTGDRNQPQHF,TGTGCCAGCAGCCTGACAGGGGATCGGAATCAGCCCCAGCATTTT,TRBV7-2,once,TRBD1,TRBJ1-5
CASSLVGGNEQFF,TGTGCCAGCAGCTTAGTTGGGGGGAATGAGCAGTTCTTC,TRBV7-9,NA,NA,TRBJ2-1
CASSLEGIGTEAFF,TGTGCCAGCAGCTTAGAGGGAATTGGAACTGAAGCTTTCTTT,TRBV11-2,few,NA,TRBJ1-1
CASRDGTEAFF,TGCGCCAGCAGAGACGGCACTGAAGCTTTCTTT,TRBV5-1,few,NA,TRBJ1-1
CASSFQGETQYF,TGTGCCAGCAGCTTTCAAGGAGAGACCCAGTACTTC,TRBV9,NA,NA,TRBJ2-5
CASSATGTGGAEAFF,TGTGCCAGTAGTGCCACCGGGACAGGCGGGGCTGAAGCTTTCTTT,TRBV19,few,TRBD1,TRBJ1-1
CASGKRDPNYGYTF,TGTGCCAGCGGGAAGAGAGACCCTAACTATGGCTACACCTTC,TRBV9,NA,NA,TRBJ1-2
CAPSGTGELFF,TGTGCCCCTTCAGGAACAGGGGAGCTGTTTTTT,TRBV19,NA,NA,TRBJ2-2
CASRLRTANYGYTF,TGTGCCAGTAGGCTCAGAACAGCTAACTATGGCTACACCTTC,TRBV19,NA,NA,TRBJ1-2
CASSLRQGNTIYF,TGTGCCAGCAGCTTAAGGCAGGGCAACACCATATATTTT,TRBV7-9,medium-sized,NA,TRBJ1-3
CASSPPLGDPLHF,TGTGCCAGCAGCCCCCCCCTAGGGGATCCCCTCCACTTT,TRBV7-9,NA,NA,TRBJ1-6
CASSLEGTYEQYF,TGCGCCAGCAGCTTGGAGGGCACCTACGAGCAGTACTTC,TRBV5-1,NA,NA,TRBJ2-7
CASSYGEKLFF,TGTGCCAGCAGTTACGGCGAAAAACTGTTTTTT,TRBV6-5,NA,NA,TRBJ1-4
CASSELAGDTGELFF,TGTGCCAGCAGTGAACTAGCGGGGGACACCGGGGAGCTGTTTTTT,TRBV6-4,medium-sized,TRBD2,TRBJ2-2
CASSVAGARGFYNEQFF,TGTGCCAGCAGCGTAGCGGGGGCGCGGGGATTCTACAATGAGCAGTTCTTC,TRBV9,NA,NA,TRBJ2-1
CSVATGDGYTF,TGCAGCGTTGCGACAGGGGATGGCTACACCTTC,TRBV29-1,NA,TRBD1,TRBJ1-2
CASSPIGNEQFF,TGTGCCAGCAGCCCCATCGGCAATGAGCAGTTCTTC,TRBV7-8,NA,NA,TRBJ2-1
CASSRTGFSGNTIYF,TGTGCCAGCAGCAGAACAGGGTTCTCTGGAAACACCATATATTTT,TRBV27,NA,NA,TRBJ1-3
CASGQGAGANVLTF,TGTGCCAGCGGACAGGGCGCTGGGGCCAACGTCCTGACTTTC,TRBV7-9,NA,TRBD1,TRBJ2-6
CAWSVPGSRETQYF,TGTGCCTGGAGTGTGCCGGGATCGCGGGAGACCCAGTACTTC,TRBV30,few,NA,TRBJ2-5
CASSLSALRNTGELFF,TGTGCCAGCAGCTTGTCAGCATTAAGGAACACCGGGGAGCTGTTTTTT,TRBV7-3,NA,NA,TRBJ2-2
CASQGGASGTEAFF,TGTGCCAGCCAGGGGGGGGCCTCGGGCACTGAAGCTTTCTTT,TRBV19,NA,TRBD1,TRBJ1-1
CASSISGQGVYGYTF,TGTGCCAGCAGTATCTCCGGACAGGGAGTCTATGGCTACACCTTC,TRBV28,NA,TRBD1,TRBJ1-2
CASSGQDRADEKLFF,TGTGCCAGCAGCGGACAGGACAGGGCGGACGAAAAACTGTTTTTT,TRBV7-9,few,TRBD1,TRBJ1-4
CASSLGQQPQHF,TGTGCCAGCAGCTTGGGACAACAGCCCCAGCATTTT,TRBV7-9,NA,NA,TRBJ1-5
CASSRGRTYEQYF,TGTGCCAGCAGTAGGGGACGGACCTACGAGCAGTACTTC,TRBV6-5,NA,NA,TRBJ2-7
CASSLEGGDTRYTF,TGTGCCAGCAGCTTAGAGGGGGGCGATACGCGCTACACCTTC,TRBV7-2,few,NA,TRBJ1-2
CASSPQGGHPSF,TGTGCCAGCAGCCCCCAGGGGGGCCACCCAAGCTTC,TRBV11-3,NA,TRBD1,TRBJ1-2
CASSSVNYGYTF,TGCGCCAGCAGCAGCGTCAACTATGGCTACACCTTC,TRBV5-1,few,NA,TRBJ1-2
CSVAGRVSNNEQFF,TGCAGCGTTGCTGGCAGGGTGTCCAACAATGAGCAGTTCTTC,TRBV29-1,NA,NA,TRBJ2-1
CAISRQGRLQYF,TGTGCCATCAGTAGACAGGGTCGCTTACAGTACTTC,TRBV10-3,NA,TRBD1,TRBJ2-7
CASTRGNEQFF,TGTGCCAGCACTAGGGGTAACGAGCAGTTCTTC,TRBV6-5,NA,NA,TRBJ2-1
CASTLGGLTDTQYF,TGTGCCAGCACCTTAGGGGGCTTGACAGATACGCAGTATTTT,TRBV5-6,NA,TRBD1,TRBJ2-3
CASTSVQRNTGELFF,TGTGCCAGCACTTCAGTCCAGCGGAACACCGGGGAGCTGTTTTTT,TRBV6-6,NA,NA,TRBJ2-2
CASSSQGGNTEAFF,TGTGCCAGCAGCTCCCAGGGCGGGAACACTGAAGCTTTCTTT,TRBV7-2,NA,NA,TRBJ1-1
CASSWALGEQYF,TGTGCCAGCAGCTGGGCCCTCGGCGAGCAGTACTTC,TRBV5-4,NA,NA,TRBJ2-7
CASSLWTGDNQPQHF,TGTGCCAGCAGCTTATGGACAGGGGACAATCAGCCCCAGCATTTT,TRBV5-5,few,TRBD1,TRBJ1-5